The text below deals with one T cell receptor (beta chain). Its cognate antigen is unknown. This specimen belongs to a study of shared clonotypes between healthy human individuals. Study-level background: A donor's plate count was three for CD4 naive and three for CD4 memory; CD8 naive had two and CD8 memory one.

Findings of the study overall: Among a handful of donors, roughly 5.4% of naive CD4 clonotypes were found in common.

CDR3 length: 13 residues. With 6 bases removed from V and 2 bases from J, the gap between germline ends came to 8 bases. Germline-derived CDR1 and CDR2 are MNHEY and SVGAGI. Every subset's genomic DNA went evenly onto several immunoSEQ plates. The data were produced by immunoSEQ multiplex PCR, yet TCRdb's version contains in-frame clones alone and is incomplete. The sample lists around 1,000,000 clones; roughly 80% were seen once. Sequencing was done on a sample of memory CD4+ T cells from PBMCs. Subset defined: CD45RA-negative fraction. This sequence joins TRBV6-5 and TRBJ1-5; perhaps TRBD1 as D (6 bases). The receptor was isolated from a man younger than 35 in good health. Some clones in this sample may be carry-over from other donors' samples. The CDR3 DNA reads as TGTGCCAGCAGAAGACAGGGCAATCAGCCCCAGCATTTT. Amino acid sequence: CASRRQGNQPQHF.